The 22 T cell receptor beta chains given below trace back to one sample, sequenced in a study of blood T cell repertoires in COVID-19. TCRdb keeps only in-frame clones here, not all; method: immunoSEQ multiplex PCR. Of 39,000 or so clones in the sample, around four fifths were seen once. Source material: peripheral blood. All receptors derive from a woman older than 75 with active or convalescent COVID-19.

The gene calls are TRBV7-9 and TRBJ1-2, with D perhaps matching TRBD1 (5 bases). With 5 bases removed from V and 6 bases from J, the gap between germline ends came to 13 bases. The CDR3 runs to 13 residues. In germline, CDR1 is SEHNR, CDR2 FQNEAQ (reference sequence). The CDR3 bases are TGTGCCAGCAGCCACGTAGCAGGGAATGGCTACACCTTC. This gives the protein CASSHVAGNGYTF.

The chain has TRBV18 and TRBJ2-7, with a weak D call TRBD1 (5 bases). V was pared by 4 bases and J by 5 bases, with 15 bases between. CDR1 KGHSH and CDR2 LQKENI come from the germline V gene. The CDR3 is made up of 14 amino acids. CDR3 sequence (DNA): TGTGCCAGCTCACAGGAGACCCTAGGGGACGAGCAGTACTTC. This translates into CASSQETLGDEQYF.

J is TRBJ1-1 and V is TRBV5-1, with D unresolved. CDR1 is SGHRS, CDR2 YFSETQ, per germline. V lost 5 bases and J lost 0, with 23 bases in between. This CDR3 has 18 residues. The CDR3 region is CASRPLPGVSSMNTEAFF. The CDR3 DNA is TGCGCCAGCAGACCACTCCCCGGGGTATCCTCTATGAACACTGAAGCTTTCTTT.

V and J are TRBV7-3 and TRBJ2-3, with TRBD2 as a possible D gene (5 bases). The CDR3 length is 13 residues. Germline values: CDR1 SGHTA, CDR2 FQGTGA. Trimming left V 3 bases short and J 6 bases short, with 10 bases between. The CDR3 DNA reads TGTGCCAGCAGCTTGCGGCGGGCGGATACGCAGTATTTT. The encoded protein is CASSLRRADTQYF. Drawing the rest from reference TRBV7-3 and TRBJ2-3, the complete variable domain is GAGVSQTPSNKVTEKGKYVELRCDPISGHTALYWYRQSLGQGPEFLIYFQGTGAADDSGLPNDRFFAVRPEGSVSTLKIQRTERGDSAVYLCASSLRRADTQYFGPGTRLTVL.

V gene TRBV7-9 combines with J gene TRBJ1-1, with 9 positions matching TRBD1. The germline V gene has CDR1 SEHNR and CDR2 FQNEAQ (reference sequence). Losses at the gene ends were 4 bases for V and 4 bases for J; bases not matched to a gene: 4. The CDR3 length is 14 residues. The CDR3 is CASSSTGGVTEAFF. DNA of the CDR3: TGTGCCAGCAGCTCCACAGGGGGCGTCACTGAAGCTTTCTTT.

The chain uses TRBV5-1 and TRBJ2-5; weak D call: TRBD2 (5 bases). The V gene lost 1 base and the J gene lost 0 bases, with 7 bases spanning the gap. This CDR3 has 14 amino acids. CDR1 and CDR2 (germline): SGHRS, YFSETQ. CDR3 sequence: CASSLSSNQETQYF. In DNA form, the CDR3 reads TGCGCCAGCAGCTTGTCTAGCAACCAAGAGACCCAGTACTTC.

CDR3 residues: CASSEASGGETQYF. CDR3 DNA: TGTGCCAGCAGTGAAGCTTCAGGGGGGGAGACCCAGTACTTC. The V gene is TRBV6-1, the J gene TRBJ2-5; perhaps TRBD1 as D (7 bases). The germline V and J ends were trimmed by 0 bases and 5 bases, with 10 bases remaining between them. CDR1 MNHNS and CDR2 SASEGT come from the germline V gene. The CDR3 extends over 14 amino acids.

The J gene is TRBJ2-7, the V gene TRBV14; TRBD2 is a possible D gene (6 bases). V lost 3 bases to trimming and J lost 9 bases, with 12 bases between them. CDR1 and CDR2 (germline): SGHDN, FVKESK. The CDR3 has 12 amino acids. This chain's CDR3 is CASSQGLAVQYF. CDR3 bases: TGTGCCAGCAGCCAGGGGTTAGCGGTGCAGTACTTC.

This clone was seen a handful of times. The gene calls are TRBV7-9 and TRBJ2-5; tentative D call: TRBD1 (6 bases). V was cut by 2 bases and J by 5 bases, with 18 bases left in between. The V gene's germline CDR1 is SEHNR and CDR2 FQNEAQ (reference sequence). The CDR3 loop spans 16 amino acids. CDR3 residues: CASSLIYQGLEETQYF. In DNA, the CDR3 is TGTGCCAGCAGCTTAATCTACCAGGGGCTAGAGGAGACCCAGTACTTC. The whole variable domain, remainder taken from reference TRBV7-9 and TRBJ2-5, is DTGVSQNPRHKITKRGQNVTFRCDPISEHNRLYWYRQTLGQGPEFLTYFQNEAQLEKSRLLSDRFSAERPKGSFSTLEIQRTEQGDSAMYLCASSLIYQGLEETQYFGPGTRLLVL.

This chain links TRBV24-1 with TRBJ1-3; 7 bases map to TRBD1. The CDR3 is made up of 16 amino acids. Germline trimming cut 7 bases from V and 4 bases from J; bases unmatched to any gene: 12. Germline CDR1 and CDR2: KGHDR and SFDVKD. CDR3 region: CATSYQGQQLGNTIYF. The CDR3, as DNA: TGTGCCACCAGCTACCAGGGACAGCAGCTGGGAAACACCATATATTTT.

This clone is a singleton in its sample. The J gene is TRBJ1-1, the V gene TRBV19; 9 nucleotides agree with TRBD1. V was clipped by 4 bases and J by 0 bases; unmatched bases: 9. Germline loops: CDR1 LNHDA, CDR2 SQIVND (reference sequence). CDR3 length: 17 residues. The DNA of the CDR3 is TGTGCCAGTAGTAACCGGAGGACAGGGGACATGAACACTGAAGCTTTCTTT. As protein: CASSNRRTGDMNTEAFF.

The chain uses TRBV6-4 and TRBJ2-3; 8 positions agree with TRBD1. Germline CDR1 MRHNA, CDR2 SNTAGT. CDR3 length equals 13 residues. Trimming cost V 3 bases and J 5 bases; bases outside gene matches: 1. The CDR3 sequence: CASSETGGDTQYF. The CDR3, as DNA: TGTGCCAGCAGTGAAACAGGGGGAGATACGCAGTATTTT.

J is TRBJ1-5 and V is TRBV5-4; 7 nucleotides align to TRBD1. This CDR3 has 14 residues. CDR1 and CDR2 (germline): SGHNT, YYREEE (reference sequence). V shed 4 bases, J shed 3 bases, and the junction held 4 bases outside the gene matches. CDR3: CASSRQGSNQPQHF. The CDR3 bases are TGTGCCAGCAGCAGACAGGGTTCCAATCAGCCCCAGCATTTT.

This chain links TRBV18 with TRBJ1-1; TRBD1 matches at 7 bases. Trimming took 3 bases from V and 2 from J; bases not matched to a gene: 15. In germline, CDR1 is KGHSH, CDR2 LQKENI. The CDR3 extends over 18 amino acids. DNA for the CDR3: TGTGCCAGCTCACCCCAACTGGGACAGCTTCAAGGTAACACTGAAGCTTTCTTT. Translation: CASSPQLGQLQGNTEAFF.

This sequence joins TRBV5-1 and TRBJ1-5; D possibly corresponds to TRBD1 (5 bases). This CDR3 is 15 amino acids long. Germline V lookup: CDR1 SGHRS, CDR2 YFSETQ. V was shortened by 0 bases and J by 5 bases, with 12 bases between the two germline ends. CDR3 coding DNA: TGCGCCAGCAGCTTGGGAACCTCGACAGATCAGCCCCAGCATTTT. It yields the protein CASSLGTSTDQPQHF. Combining the CDR3 with reference TRBV5-1 and TRBJ1-5 gives the whole variable domain KAGVTQTPRYLIKTRGQQVTLSCSPISGHRSVSWYQQTPGQGLQFLFEYFSETQRNKGNFPGRFSGRQFSNSRSEMNVSTLELGDSALYLCASSLGTSTDQPQHFGDGTRLSIL.

This chain uses TRBV4-2 with TRBJ2-1, with 15 bases matching TRBD2. V lost 1 base to trimming and J lost 8 bases; unmatched junction nucleotides: 9. Germline CDR1 LGHNA, CDR2 YNFKEQ. The CDR3 covers 18 residues. Written as DNA, the CDR3 is TGTGCCAGCAGCCAAGGGAGGTGGACTAGCGGGAGGGAGGATGAGCAGTTCTTC. Encoded protein: CASSQGRWTSGREDEQFF.

This chain joins TRBV28 and TRBJ1-1, with unresolved D. V shed 3 bases and J shed 1 base, with 6 bases lying between them. There are 13 residues in the CDR3. Germline V gene sequence: CDR1 MDHEN, CDR2 SYDVKM. The CDR3 DNA is TGTGCCAGCAGTTTCGTTCGGAACACTGAAGCTTTCTTT. This codes for CASSFVRNTEAFF. The full variable domain, rest sourced from reference TRBV28 and TRBJ1-1, is DVKVTQSSRYLVKRTGEKVFLECVQDMDHENMFWYRQDPGLGLRLIYFSYDVKMKEKGDIPEGYSVSREKKERFSLILESASTNQTSMYLCASSFVRNTEAFFGQGTRLTVV.

The chain joins TRBV4-3 to TRBJ2-3, with D maybe TRBD2 (6 bases). V gave up 3 bases and J gave up 4 bases, with 8 bases separating them. Per the germline V gene, CDR1 is LGHNA and CDR2 is YSLEER. The CDR3 runs 13 residues. CDR3 amino acids: CASSQREPDTQYF. CDR3 coding DNA: TGCGCCAGCAGCCAGCGGGAACCAGATACGCAGTATTTT.

The chain uses TRBV10-3 and TRBJ1-1; D is perhaps TRBD1 (5 bases). CDR3 size: 14 residues. Germline V lookup: CDR1 ENHRY, CDR2 SYGVKD. The V end was cut by 4 bases, the J end by 1 base, with 10 bases between. The CDR3 loop is CAISAVGGNTEAFF. DNA of the CDR3: TGTGCCATCAGTGCGGTGGGGGGGAACACTGAAGCTTTCTTT.

The J gene is TRBJ1-3, the V gene TRBV15, with TRBD1 as a possible D gene (5 bases). The V gene's germline CDR1 is LNHNV and CDR2 YYDKDF (reference sequence). V lost 5 bases to trimming and J lost 2 bases, with 7 bases between them. This CDR3 contains 13 residues. CDR3 sequence reads: CATSWGPGNTIYF. CDR3 bases: TGTGCCACCAGCTGGGGCCCTGGAAACACCATATATTTT.

The chain combines TRBV12-5 with TRBJ1-1; D is uncertain. Trimming took off 4 bases at V and 0 bases at J, with 3 bases between the two ends. The CDR3 contains 12 residues. Germline-derived CDR1 and CDR2 are LGHNT and FRNRAP. In nucleotides, the CDR3 is TGTGCTAGTGGTTCCTTGAACACTGAAGCTTTCTTT. Protein product: CASGSLNTEAFF.

The chain recombines TRBV5-1 with TRBJ2-3, with TRBD2 as a possible D gene (6 bases). The ends were cut back, 3 bases at V and 0 bases at J, with 8 bases in the middle. This CDR3 has 14 amino acids. Per the germline V gene, CDR1 is SGHRS and CDR2 is YFSETQ. The CDR3 is CASSSGTSTDTQYF. CDR3 nucleotides: TGCGCCAGCAGCTCGGGGACTAGCACAGATACGCAGTATTTT. Looking up the rest from reference TRBV5-1 and TRBJ2-3 gives the full variable domain: KAGVTQTPRYLIKTRGQQVTLSCSPISGHRSVSWYQQTPGQGLQFLFEYFSETQRNKGNFPGRFSGRQFSNSRSEMNVSTLELGDSALYLCASSSGTSTDTQYFGPGTRLTVL.